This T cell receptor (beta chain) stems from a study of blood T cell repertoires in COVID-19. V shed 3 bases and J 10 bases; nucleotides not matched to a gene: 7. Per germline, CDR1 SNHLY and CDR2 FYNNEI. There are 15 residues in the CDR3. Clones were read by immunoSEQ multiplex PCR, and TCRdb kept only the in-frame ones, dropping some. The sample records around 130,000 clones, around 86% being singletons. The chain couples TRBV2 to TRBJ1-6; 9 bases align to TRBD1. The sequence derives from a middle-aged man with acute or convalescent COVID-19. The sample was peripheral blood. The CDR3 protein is CASSDLGQGYSPLHF. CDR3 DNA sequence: TGTGCCAGCAGTGATTTGGGACAGGGTTACTCACCCCTCCACTTT.